The 28 T cell receptor beta chains presented below share a single source sample, sequenced in a study of blood T cell repertoires in COVID-19. Libraries were prepared by immunoSEQ multiplex PCR; TCRdb keeps only in-frame clonotypes and omits some of them. The table includes about 180,000 clones, about 80% detected once. The sequenced sample was PBMCs or T cells enriched from blood (not recorded which). These receptors came from a man between 60 and 75 years old who had been exposed to COVID-19.

The rearrangement links TRBV11-2 to TRBJ1-5; D remains ambiguous. Trimming stripped 1 base from V and 4 bases from J, with 8 bases between. From germline, CDR1 is SGHAT and CDR2 FQNNGV. CDR3 length: 14 residues. The CDR3 sequence is CASSLAGENQPQHF. The CDR3 region has the DNA TGTGCCAGCAGCTTAGCTGGGGAGAATCAGCCCCAGCATTTT.

The rearrangement joins TRBV7-8 to TRBJ2-7; TRBD2 matches at 8 bases. CDR3 size: 15 residues. J gave up 2 bases and V 3 bases, and 6 bases lay outside the gene matches. Per the germline V gene, CDR1 is SGHVS and CDR2 is FQNEAQ. CDR3 amino acids: CASSFSSGGAYEQYF. CDR3 DNA sequence: TGTGCCAGCAGCTTTTCGAGCGGGGGCGCCTACGAGCAGTACTTC.

The chain uses TRBV5-1 and TRBJ1-4; D call uncertain. The V and J ends lost 0 bases and 0 bases respectively, with 6 bases between them. Germline lookup yields CDR1 SGHRS and CDR2 YFSETQ. The CDR3 has 15 residues. The CDR3: CASSLAVATNEKLFF. CDR3 in DNA: TGCGCCAGCAGCTTGGCGGTTGCAACTAATGAAAAACTGTTTTTT.

This clone was seen only once. The chain carries TRBV27 and TRBJ1-5; TRBD1 might be the D (5 bases). The CDR3 has 12 amino acids. In germline, CDR1 is MNHEY, CDR2 SMNVEV (reference sequence). V was trimmed by 6 bases and J by 6 bases, leaving 9 bases between them. The CDR3 nucleotides are TGTGCCAGCAGCCCCGGGGGTCAGCCCCAGCATTTT. It encodes CASSPGGQPQHF.

The chain employs TRBV9 and TRBJ2-5, with TRBD2 matching 8 bases. Germline CDR1 reads SGDLS; CDR2 reads YYNGEE. This CDR3 contains 16 residues. V was pared by 6 bases and J by 7 bases, with 17 bases of the junction left unmatched. The CDR3 loop reads CASTPEINPGLGTQYF. CDR3 coding DNA: TGTGCCAGCACCCCTGAAATTAATCCGGGACTAGGGACCCAGTACTTC.

This clone was seen only a few times. V and J are TRBV4-1 and TRBJ1-2; maybe TRBD1 (5 bases). The CDR3 is 14 amino acids. Deletions cut 0 bases from V and 5 bases from J, with 10 bases between. In germline, CDR1 is MGHRA, CDR2 YSYEKL. The DNA of the CDR3 is TGCGCCAGCAGCCAAGAGGCCTCAGGGTATGGCTACACCTTC. Translation: CASSQEASGYGYTF.

The V gene is TRBV30, the J gene TRBJ2-5; tentatively, D is TRBD1 (8 bases). CDR1 and CDR2 from the germline V gene are GTSNPN and SVGIG (reference sequence). Trimming shortened V by 7 bases and J by 5 bases, and 14 bases separated the two germline ends. The CDR3 is 12 residues long. CDR3 residues: CASTGGGETQYF. Written as DNA, the CDR3 is TGTGCCTCCACAGGGGGAGGGGAGACCCAGTACTTC.

This clone was found once. The chain has TRBV6-5 and TRBJ2-3; 7 bases line up with TRBD1. This CDR3 region has 14 residues. Germline V gives CDR1 MNHEY, CDR2 SVGAGI. After removal of 5 bases from V and 0 bases from J, the junction contained 2 bases not matched to a gene. The CDR3 spells CASSPDRSTDTQYF. CDR3 sequence (DNA): TGTGCCAGCAGTCCGGACAGGAGCACAGATACGCAGTATTTT.

This chain uses TRBV27 with TRBJ1-2; D remains unclear. CDR3 length: 14 amino acids. The ends were cut back, 4 bases at V and 4 bases at J, with 13 bases in the middle. Germline V lookup: CDR1 MNHEY, CDR2 SMNVEV (reference sequence). The CDR3 protein is CASSWRKAAYGYTF. CDR3 in DNA: TGTGCCAGCAGTTGGAGGAAAGCGGCCTATGGCTACACCTTC.

V usage is TRBV9 and J usage is TRBJ2-1; 9 positions agree with TRBD2. Germline CDR1 is SGDLS and CDR2 is YYNGEE. V lost 5 bases to trimming and J lost 6 bases; unmatched junction nucleotides: 9. The CDR3 is 15 residues long. CDR3 in DNA: TGTGCCAGCAGACCTTTAGCGGGAGCAATCAATGAGCAGTTCTTC. This gives the protein CASRPLAGAINEQFF.

The CDR3 DNA reads TGTGCCAGCAGCTTCAGCTCACAGAGTAACTATGGCTACACCTTC. As protein: CASSFSSQSNYGYTF. The V gene is TRBV5-4, the J gene TRBJ1-2; unclear D gene. This CDR3 region has 15 residues. From germline, CDR1 is SGHNT and CDR2 YYREEE (reference sequence). V lost 2 bases and J lost 1, with 12 bases in between.

This chain links TRBV10-3 with TRBJ2-7; 11 positions match TRBD2. The trim removed 9 bases at V and 5 bases at J, leaving 6 bases unmatched. The germline V gene encodes CDR1 ENHRY and CDR2 SYGVKD. The CDR3 runs 13 residues. The CDR3 protein is CAIRLAGIHEQYF. CDR3 coding DNA: TGTGCCATTAGACTAGCGGGAATCCACGAGCAGTACTTC.

This chain uses TRBV6-2 or TRBV6-3 with TRBJ2-5; weak D call: TRBD1 (5 bases). Germline assignment: CDR1 MNHEY and CDR2 SVGEGT. This CDR3 region has 13 residues. Between the trimmed V and J ends, which lost 2 bases and 5 bases, there was a span of 9 bases. CDR3 nucleotides: TGTGCCAGCAGTTACGGCAGGGTGGAGACCCAGTACTTC. Translation: CASSYGRVETQYF.

The genes are TRBV7-3 and TRBJ2-7; 8 bases align to TRBD2. The germline CDR1 and CDR2 sequences are SGHTA and FQGTGA. J lost 6 bases, V lost 2 bases, and 15 bases had no gene match. The CDR3 runs to 17 residues. The CDR3: CASSLSNARGLAGEQYF. The CDR3 bases are TGTGCCAGCAGCTTATCTAACGCCCGTGGACTAGCTGGCGAGCAGTACTTC.

V usage is TRBV19 and J usage is TRBJ2-3, with D perhaps TRBD1 (6 bases). Germline V gene lookup returns CDR1 LNHDA and CDR2 SQIVND (reference sequence). V lost 5 bases, J lost 2 bases, and 14 bases lay in between. This CDR3 region has 15 residues. In DNA, the CDR3 is TGTGCCAGTAGTTCCTCGACAGGTTACACAGATACGCAGTATTTT. As protein: CASSSSTGYTDTQYF.

The chain recombines TRBV5-1 with TRBJ1-2; 11 bases are a match to TRBD1. After removal of 5 bases from V and 1 base from J, the junction contained 4 bases not matched to a gene. This CDR3 contains 15 residues. Germline CDR1 SGHRS, CDR2 YFSETQ. The CDR3 DNA reads TGCGCCAGCAGGCCCGGGACAGGGGGTAACTATGGCTACACCTTC. This gives the protein CASRPGTGGNYGYTF.

V is TRBV7-2 and J is TRBJ2-5; D is uncertain. Germline-derived CDR1 and CDR2 are SGHTA and FQGNSA. The CDR3 length is 11 residues. The V end lost 8 bases, the J end lost 5 bases, and 9 bases lay between the germline ends. For the CDR3, the DNA is TGTGCCAGCGCCATGGAGGAGACCCAGTACTTC. It is translated as CASAMEETQYF.

This chain's CDR3 is CASSVADNQPQHF. CDR3 DNA: TGTGCCAGCAGCGTGGCTGACAATCAGCCCCAGCATTTT. The chain is built from TRBV9 and TRBJ1-5; no firm D call. This CDR3 region has 13 residues. Looked up from germline, CDR1 is SGDLS and CDR2 is YYNGEE. Between the trimmed V and J ends, which lost 2 bases and 3 bases, there was a span of 6 bases.

This chain links TRBV5-1 with TRBJ1-4, with D hard to call. V lost 4 bases and J 6 bases, leaving 22 bases between the germline ends. There are 17 residues in the CDR3. The germline V gene has CDR1 SGHRS and CDR2 YFSETQ. The DNA of the CDR3 is TGCGCCAGCAGCCCAAAGAGAGCCGGGGTCGGATATGAAAAACTGTTTTTT. Translated: CASSPKRAGVGYEKLFF.

The chain uses TRBV4-1 and TRBJ1-5, with D perhaps TRBD1 (5 bases). Between the trimmed V and J ends, which lost 5 bases and 0 bases, there was a span of 14 bases. Germline V gives CDR1 MGHRA, CDR2 YSYEKL. The CDR3 has 16 residues. The CDR3 DNA reads TGCGCCAGCAGCGACGGACAAGTCGATAGCAATCAGCCCCAGCATTTT. Protein: CASSDGQVDSNQPQHF.

V and J are TRBV4-1 and TRBJ2-5, with unresolved D. The ends were cut back, 0 bases at V and 11 bases at J, with 7 bases in the middle. The CDR3 is 11 residues long. Germline V gives CDR1 MGHRA, CDR2 YSYEKL. Here the CDR3 DNA reads TGCGCCAGCAGCCAAGATTATTTACAGTACTTC. It is translated as CASSQDYLQYF.

This sequence joins TRBV7-8 and TRBJ2-7; no firm D call. The germline CDR1 and CDR2 sequences are SGHVS and FQNEAQ. V lost 2 bases and J lost 1, with 6 bases in between. The CDR3 consists of 13 residues. This CDR3 reads CASSLPLSYEQYF. CDR3 DNA sequence: TGTGCCAGCAGCTTACCCCTTTCCTACGAGCAGTACTTC.

Notes on this clone: At the DNA level, this CDR3 is encoded by other sequences in the same sample as well. The CDR3 protein is CASSISGDSYNEQFF. The CDR3 coding sequence is TGTGCCAGTAGTATCTCAGGGGACTCCTACAATGAGCAGTTCTTC. The V and J genes are TRBV19 and TRBJ2-1; tentative D call: TRBD1 (6 bases). Germline V CDR1 and CDR2: LNHDA, SQIVND (reference sequence). The V end lost 3 bases, the J end lost 0 bases, and 9 bases lay between the germline ends. The CDR3 consists of 15 residues.

This clone has just one count. The V and J genes are TRBV9 and TRBJ2-3, with TRBD2 identical over 7 bases. The CDR3 has 15 residues. With 4 bases clipped from V and 2 bases from J, the junction kept 7 bases outside the gene matches. CDR1 is SGDLS, CDR2 YYNGEE, per germline. The CDR3 loop reads CASSPRGEPTDTQYF. The CDR3 DNA follows: TGTGCCAGCAGCCCTCGGGGGGAGCCCACAGATACGCAGTATTTT.

This clone occurred once. The rearrangement uses TRBV7-6 and TRBJ2-1; 15 positions agree with TRBD2. The length of the CDR3 is 19 residues. V shed 4 bases and J 0 bases; nucleotides not matched to a gene: 7. Germline assignment: CDR1 SGHVS and CDR2 FNYEAQ. Here the CDR3 DNA reads TGTGCCAGCAGCTCCCCGGGGACTAGCGGGGGGAGCTCCTACAATGAGCAGTTCTTC. Protein product: CASSSPGTSGGSSYNEQFF.

In this sample, this clone turned up once. The chain uses TRBV19 and TRBJ1-1; tentatively, D is TRBD1 (5 bases). Trimming shortened V by 1 base and J by 3 bases, and 9 bases separated the two germline ends. The CDR3 consists of 14 residues. The germline CDR1 and CDR2 sequences are LNHDA and SQIVND (reference sequence). The DNA for the CDR3 is TGTGCCAGTAGTATAGCGGGGGAGCACACTGAAGCTTTCTTT. Protein sequence: CASSIAGEHTEAFF.

This sequence joins TRBV5-3 and TRBJ2-1; 7 nucleotides line up with TRBD2. TRBV5-3 is an open reading frame whose function is uncertain. This CDR3 has 14 amino acids. J gave up 0 bases and V 10 bases, and 7 bases lay outside the gene matches. CDR3 residues: CARFRTSSYNEQFF. CDR3 in DNA: TGTGCCCGCTTTCGGACTAGCTCCTACAATGAGCAGTTCTTC.

This chain uses TRBV6-1 with TRBJ1-6; TRBD1 agrees at 9 bases. CDR3 length: 15 residues. Trimming took 2 bases from V and 10 from J; bases not matched to a gene: 6. Germline CDR1 reads MNHNS; CDR2 reads SASEGT. CDR3 sequence (DNA): TGTGCCAGCAGTGAAATTGGGACAGGGCTCTCACCCCTCCACTTT. This sequence encodes CASSEIGTGLSPLHF.